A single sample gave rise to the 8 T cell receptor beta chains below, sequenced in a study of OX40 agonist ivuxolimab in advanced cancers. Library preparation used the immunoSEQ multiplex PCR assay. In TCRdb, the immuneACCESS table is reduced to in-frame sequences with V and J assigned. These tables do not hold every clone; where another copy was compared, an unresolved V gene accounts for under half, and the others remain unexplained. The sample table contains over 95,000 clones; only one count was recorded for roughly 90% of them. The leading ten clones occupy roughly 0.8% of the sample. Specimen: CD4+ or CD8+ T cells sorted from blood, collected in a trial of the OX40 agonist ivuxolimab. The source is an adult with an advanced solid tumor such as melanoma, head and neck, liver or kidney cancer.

The CDR3 DNA follows: TGCGCCAGCAGCCAAGGGAGGGTAGGGAGCGGTGGCTACACCTTC. Residues: CASSQGRVGSGGYTF. The V gene is TRBV4-3, the J gene TRBJ1-2; no clear D. The germline V gene encodes CDR1 LGHNA and CDR2 YSLEER. The CDR3 covers 15 residues. The ends were cut back, 1 base at V and 7 bases at J, with 16 bases in the middle.

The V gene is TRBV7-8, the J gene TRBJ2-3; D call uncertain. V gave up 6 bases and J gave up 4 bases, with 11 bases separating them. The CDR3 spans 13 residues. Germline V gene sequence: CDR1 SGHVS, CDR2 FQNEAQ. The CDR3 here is CASRPFGADTQYF. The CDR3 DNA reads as TGTGCCAGCAGACCCTTTGGCGCAGATACGCAGTATTTT.

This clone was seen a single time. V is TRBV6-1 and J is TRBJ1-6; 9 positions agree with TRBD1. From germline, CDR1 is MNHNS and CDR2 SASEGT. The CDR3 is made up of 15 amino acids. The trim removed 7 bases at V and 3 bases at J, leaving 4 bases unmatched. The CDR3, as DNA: TGTGCCAGCAAGACAGGGGGAAGCTATAATTCACCCCTCCACTTT. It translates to CASKTGGSYNSPLHF.

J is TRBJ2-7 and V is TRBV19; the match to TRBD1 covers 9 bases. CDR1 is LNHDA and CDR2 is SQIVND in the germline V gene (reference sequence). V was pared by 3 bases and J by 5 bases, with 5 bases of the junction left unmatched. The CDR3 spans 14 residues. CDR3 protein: CASSILQGADEQYF. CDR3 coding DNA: TGTGCCAGTAGTATTTTACAGGGGGCGGACGAGCAGTACTTC.

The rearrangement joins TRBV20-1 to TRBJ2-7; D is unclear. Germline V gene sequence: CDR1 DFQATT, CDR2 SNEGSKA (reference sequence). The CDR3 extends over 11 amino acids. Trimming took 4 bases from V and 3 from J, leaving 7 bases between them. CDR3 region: CSAMALYEQYF. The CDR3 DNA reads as TGCAGTGCTATGGCCCTCTACGAGCAGTACTTC.

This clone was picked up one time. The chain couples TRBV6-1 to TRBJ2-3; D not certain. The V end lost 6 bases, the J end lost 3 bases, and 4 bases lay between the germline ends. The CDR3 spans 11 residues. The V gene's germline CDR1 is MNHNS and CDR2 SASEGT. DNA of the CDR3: TGTGCCAGCAGAATTACAGATACGCAGTATTTT. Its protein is CASRITDTQYF.

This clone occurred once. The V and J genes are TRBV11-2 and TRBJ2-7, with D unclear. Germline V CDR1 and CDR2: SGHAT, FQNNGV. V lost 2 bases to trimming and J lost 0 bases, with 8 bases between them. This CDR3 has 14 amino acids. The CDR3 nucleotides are TGTGCCAGCAGCTTATCGTTTGCCTCCTACGAGCAGTACTTC. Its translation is CASSLSFASYEQYF.

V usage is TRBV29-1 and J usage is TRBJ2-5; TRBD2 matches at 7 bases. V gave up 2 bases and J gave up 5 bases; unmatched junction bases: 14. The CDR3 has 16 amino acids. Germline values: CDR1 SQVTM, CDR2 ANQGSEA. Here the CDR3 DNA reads TGCAGCGTTGAAATATTGTTCTGGGCCGGGGGGGAGACCCAGTACTTC. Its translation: CSVEILFWAGGETQYF.